These 16 T cell receptor beta chains came from one sample sequenced in a study of T cell changes during pregnancy in multiple sclerosis. Profiled with immunoSEQ multiplex PCR; TCRdb holds only in-frame clones, not every one. The sample includes over 50,000 clones, 93% of them seen just once. The material sequenced was peripheral blood, taken in the second trimester of pregnancy. These receptors were collected from a female donor with multiple sclerosis, enrolled in a pregnancy study.

The chain carries TRBV5-4 and TRBJ1-2; weak D call: TRBD1 (5 bases). Germline values: CDR1 SGHNT, CDR2 YYREEE (reference sequence). The CDR3 loop spans 15 amino acids. Trimming pared 0 bases from V and 0 bases from J, leaving 9 bases between. CDR3 amino acids: CASSLGQTTNYGYTF. The CDR3 bases are TGTGCCAGCAGCTTGGGACAGACCACTAACTATGGCTACACCTTC. The entire variable domain, with the rest obtained from reference TRBV5-4 and TRBJ1-2, is as follows: ETGVTQSPTHLIKTRGQQVTLRCSSQSGHNTVSWYQQALGQGPQFIFQYYREEENGRGNFPPRFSGLQFPNYSSELNVNALELDDSALYLCASSLGQTTNYGYTFGSGTRLTVV.

This chain joins TRBV4-2 and TRBJ2-3; TRBD2 might be the D (6 bases). Germline CDR1 LGHNA, CDR2 YNFKEQ. Between the trimmed V and J ends, which lost 1 base and 4 bases, there was a span of 18 bases. The CDR3 has 17 residues. The CDR3 is CASSQVGAGSYADTQYF. Written as DNA, the CDR3 is TGTGCCAGCAGCCAAGTAGGGGCGGGAAGTTATGCAGATACGCAGTATTTT.

This chain joins TRBV5-1 and TRBJ2-7, with a possible D match to TRBD2 (5 bases). The length of the CDR3 is 15 residues. Germline loops: CDR1 SGHRS, CDR2 YFSETQ. V was trimmed by 1 base and J by 6 bases, leaving 17 bases between them. The CDR3 coding sequence is TGCGCCAGCAGCTTGTTGGGAGCTGGTGCTCTCGAGCAGTACTTC. Translating it yields CASSLLGAGALEQYF.

This clone has a single count. The rearrangement joins TRBV27 to TRBJ2-7; possibly TRBD2 for D (6 bases). Per the germline V gene, CDR1 is MNHEY and CDR2 is SMNVEV (reference sequence). This CDR3 has 14 residues. Deletions cut 5 bases from V and 7 bases from J, with 18 bases between. CDR3 sequence reads: CASSPLGGLGEQYF. The CDR3 DNA reads as TGTGCCAGCAGTCCCCTCGGAGGGCTTGGTGAGCAGTACTTC.

The V gene is TRBV7-2, the J gene TRBJ2-3; maybe TRBD1 (5 bases). V was shortened by 5 bases and J by 8 bases, with 17 bases between the two germline ends. The germline CDR1 and CDR2 sequences are SGHTA and FQGNSA. This CDR3 is 14 amino acids long. DNA for the CDR3: TGTGCCAGCAGCCCCGCGCAAGGGGTGGGTACGCAGTATTTT. Translating it yields CASSPAQGVGTQYF. The full variable domain, with the rest looked up from reference TRBV7-2 and TRBJ2-3, is GAGVSQSPSNKVTEKGKDVELRCDPISGHTALYWYRQSLGQGLEFLIYFQGNSAPDKSGLPSDRFSAERTGGSVSTLTIQRTQQEDSAVYLCASSPAQGVGTQYFGPGTRLTVL.

The CDR3 bases are TGTGCCAGCAGCTTAGAATCAGCGTACGAGCAGTACTTC. This gives the protein CASSLESAYEQYF. The genes are TRBV7-9 and TRBJ2-7, with D hard to call. The ends were cut back, 1 base at V and 4 bases at J, with 8 bases in the middle. CDR1 and CDR2 from the germline V gene are SEHNR and FQNEAQ (reference sequence). The CDR3 spans 13 residues.

The chain links TRBV7-9 to TRBJ2-4; 8 nucleotides align to TRBD2. The CDR3 length is 15 residues. CDR1 and CDR2 from the germline V gene are SEHNR and FQNEAQ (reference sequence). J was trimmed by 2 bases and V by 5 bases; bases with no gene match: 5. The CDR3 sequence: CASSEGLATKNIQYF. CDR3 in DNA: TGTGCCAGCAGCGAAGGACTAGCCACCAAAAACATTCAGTACTTC.

Turning to this clone: A junction end diverges from the germline sequence, so it may reflect a read error. The J gene is TRBJ2-1, the V gene TRBV20-1; 9 bases line up with TRBD2. The V gene's germline CDR1 is DFQATT and CDR2 SNEGSKA (reference sequence). The CDR3 runs 11 residues. CDR3: CSAKTPSGGLF. For the CDR3, the DNA is TGCAGTGCCAAGACCCCCAGCGGGGGGCTCTTC.

The genes are TRBV5-4 and TRBJ2-2; the match to TRBD1 covers 9 bases. V shed 3 bases and J 3 bases; nucleotides not matched to a gene: 6. The CDR3 runs 16 residues. Germline loops: CDR1 SGHNT, CDR2 YYREEE (reference sequence). The CDR3: CASSSQGAHYTGELFF. CDR3 coding DNA: TGTGCCAGCAGCTCACAGGGGGCGCATTACACCGGGGAGCTGTTTTTT.

The genes are TRBV5-6 and TRBJ2-5; no clear D. Germline CDR1 is SGHDT and CDR2 is YYEEEE. Trimming removed 4 bases from V and 1 base from J, with 8 bases in between. This CDR3 is 13 amino acids long. The CDR3 loop reads CASSPQFQETQYF. CDR3 DNA: TGTGCCAGCAGCCCCCAGTTCCAAGAGACCCAGTACTTC.

This clone showed up just once. This sequence joins TRBV4-2 and TRBJ1-2; no firm D call. The CDR3 covers 15 residues. Germline V gene data show CDR1 as LGHNA and CDR2 as YNFKEQ. V gave up 0 bases and J gave up 1 base, with 9 bases separating them. CDR3 DNA sequence: TGTGCCAGCAGCCAAGATTTCGGAGGTAACTATGGCTACACCTTC. It codes for CASSQDFGGNYGYTF.

The chain has TRBV9 and TRBJ1-2, with D possibly matching TRBD1 (5 bases). Germline lookup yields CDR1 SGDLS and CDR2 YYNGEE. The CDR3 is made up of 14 amino acids. V lost 5 bases to trimming and J lost 4 bases, with 15 bases between them. The CDR3 is CASREEGIGYGYTF. CDR3 sequence (DNA): TGTGCCAGCAGGGAGGAGGGGATTGGCTATGGCTACACCTTC. Filled out from reference TRBV9 and TRBJ1-2, the complete variable domain reads DSGVTQTPKHLITATGQRVTLRCSPRSGDLSVYWYQQSLDQGLQFLIQYYNGEERAKGNILERFSAQQFPDLHSELNLSSLELGDSALYFCASREEGIGYGYTFGSGTRLTVV.

J is TRBJ2-1 and V is TRBV7-9; 13 positions agree with TRBD2. This CDR3 spans 18 amino acids. The J segment lost 8 bases and the V segment lost 3 bases, leaving 13 bases of the junction unmatched. The V gene's germline CDR1 is SEHNR and CDR2 FQNEAQ (reference sequence). CDR3 nucleotide sequence: TGTGCCAGCAGCTTTGGACTAGCGGGAGTAAGTTTTATCTATGAGCAGTTCTTC. It codes for CASSFGLAGVSFIYEQFF.

The J gene is TRBJ1-1, the V gene TRBV30; D perhaps matches TRBD1 (6 bases). The CDR3 consists of 15 residues. The germline gives CDR1 GTSNPN, CDR2 SVGIG (reference sequence). V lost 3 bases and J lost 0, with 14 bases in between. The CDR3 sequence: CAWRIQGKVNTEAFF. DNA of the CDR3: TGTGCCTGGAGGATACAGGGTAAGGTGAACACTGAAGCTTTCTTT.

The chain uses TRBV28 and TRBJ1-1; no definite D call. Germline CDR1 MDHEN, CDR2 SYDVKM. The CDR3 contains 13 residues. V dropped 3 bases and J dropped 11 bases, with 16 bases sitting between them. This chain's CDR3 is CASSFKNTRRAFF. CDR3 DNA sequence: TGTGCCAGCAGTTTTAAAAACACTCGGAGGGCTTTCTTT. The variable domain in full, completed from reference TRBV28 and TRBJ1-1, reads DVKVTQSSRYLVKRTGEKVFLECVQDMDHENMFWYRQDPGLGLRLIYFSYDVKMKEKGDIPEGYSVSREKKERFSLILESASTNQTSMYLCASSFKNTRRAFFGQGTRLTVV.

V usage is TRBV18 and J usage is TRBJ1-5; 8 nucleotides align to TRBD1. Germline assignment: CDR1 KGHSH and CDR2 LQKENI. The J segment lost 8 bases and the V segment lost 3 bases, leaving 6 bases of the junction unmatched. This CDR3 has 14 amino acids. The CDR3 sequence: CASSPDRGGEPQHF. Here the CDR3 DNA reads TGTGCCAGCTCACCCGACAGGGGAGGAGAGCCCCAGCATTTT.